The 5 T cell receptor beta chains reported below all come from one sample, sequenced in a study of blood T cell repertoires in COVID-19. Produced via immunoSEQ multiplex PCR; TCRdb's table is partial and in-frame only. The sample contains over 250,000 clones, around 86% of which appear only once. The sequencing sample was made of peripheral blood. Receptor source: a human donor in a cohort sampled during active COVID-19.

The V gene is TRBV11-2, the J gene TRBJ1-4, with 8 nucleotides matching TRBD1. The CDR3 spans 13 residues. Germline values: CDR1 SGHAT, CDR2 FQNNGV. Germline trimming cut 3 bases from V and 8 bases from J; bases unmatched to any gene: 2. The CDR3 reads CASSFRQGEKLFF. The CDR3 DNA reads as TGTGCCAGCAGCTTCAGACAGGGGGAAAAACTGTTTTTT.

The chain is built from TRBV20-1 and TRBJ1-1, with D maybe TRBD1 (5 bases). Per the germline V gene, CDR1 is DFQATT and CDR2 is SNEGSKA (reference sequence). The CDR3 is 15 residues long. Trimming cost V 3 bases and J 11 bases, with 25 bases left between them. CDR3 in DNA: TGCAGTGCTAGTCGGGACGCTGGGCCCCTTGCGGGGGCTTTCTTT. It encodes CSASRDAGPLAGAFF.

The CDR3 loop reads CASSYRRSGMQETQYF. The DNA for the CDR3 is TGTGCCAGCAGCTATCGTAGGAGCGGGATGCAAGAGACCCAGTACTTC. The chain has TRBV5-6 and TRBJ2-5; 7 bases agree with TRBD2. Germline CDR1 is SGHDT and CDR2 is YYEEEE. After removal of 3 bases from V and 2 bases from J, the junction contained 10 bases not matched to a gene. The CDR3 contains 16 residues.

The chain is built from TRBV9 and TRBJ1-2; D not resolved. Trimming took off 1 base at V and 8 bases at J, with 9 bases between the two ends. The CDR3 spans 12 residues. Germline V gives CDR1 SGDLS, CDR2 YYNGEE. CDR3 sequence (DNA): TGTGCCAGCAGCGTATCAGGAGGAGGCTACACCTTC. Translation gives CASSVSGGGYTF.

This clone showed up just a few times. The chain couples TRBV28 to TRBJ1-1, with unresolved D. Germline V CDR1 and CDR2: MDHEN, SYDVKM. The CDR3 is made up of 12 amino acids. Trimming took off 7 bases at V and 8 bases at J, with 14 bases between the two ends. CDR3 DNA sequence: TGTGCCAGCATTAAAGGCGGCCCAGAAGCTTTCTTT. It yields the protein CASIKGGPEAFF. The whole variable domain, filled in from reference TRBV28 and TRBJ1-1, reads DVKVTQSSRYLVKRTGEKVFLECVQDMDHENMFWYRQDPGLGLRLIYFSYDVKMKEKGDIPEGYSVSREKKERFSLILESASTNQTSMYLCASIKGGPEAFFGQGTRLTVV.